This TCR beta chain was captured in a study of T cells in women clearing cervical HPV infection. Background on the study: Blood came at first lesion visit for cases, post-clearance for controls.

Deletions cut 6 bases from V and 0 bases from J, with 11 bases between. Per the germline V gene, CDR1 is SGHVS and CDR2 is FNYEAQ. The CDR3 is 15 amino acids. Some clones are missing from TCRdb's copy, which holds only in-frame ones; the method was immunoSEQ multiplex PCR. The sample table sets out about 26,000 clones. Notes on the study in general: CIN3+ cases had significantly higher TCR richness than controls; evenness did not differ.

With regard to this clone: Its antigen is not known. Coverage ceases 3 residues before the CDR3 finishes, and the germline J gene fills in the end.

V gene TRBV7-6 combines with J gene TRBJ1-4; the D gene is possibly TRBD1 (6 bases). This clonotype was obtained from a woman aged 18 to 75 with a cervical HPV16 infection that either progressed to CIN3+ or cleared (not recorded which). The sample taken for sequencing was blood buffy coat. CDR3 bases read: TGTGCCAGCAGTTCAAACAGGGCAACTAATGAAAAA. This translates into CASSSNRATNEK. The CDR3 in full is CASSSNRATNEKLFF.